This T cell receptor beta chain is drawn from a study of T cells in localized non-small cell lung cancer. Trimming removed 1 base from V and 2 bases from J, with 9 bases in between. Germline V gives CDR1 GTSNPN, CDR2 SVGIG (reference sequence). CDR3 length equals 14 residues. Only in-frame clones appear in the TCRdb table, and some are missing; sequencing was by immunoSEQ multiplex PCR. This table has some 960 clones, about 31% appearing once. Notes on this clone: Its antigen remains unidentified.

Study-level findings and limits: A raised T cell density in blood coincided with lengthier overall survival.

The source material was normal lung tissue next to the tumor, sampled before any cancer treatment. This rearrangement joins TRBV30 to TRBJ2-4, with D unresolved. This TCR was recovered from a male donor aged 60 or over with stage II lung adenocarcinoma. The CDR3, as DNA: TGTGCCTGGAGTGGCTGGGAAACCAAAAACATTCAGTACTTC. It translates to CAWSGWETKNIQYF. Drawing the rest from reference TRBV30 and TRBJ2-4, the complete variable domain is SQTIHQWPATLVQPVGSPLSLECTVEGTSNPNLYWYRQAAGRGLQLLFYSVGIGQISSEVPQNLSASRPQDRQFILSSKKLLLSDSGFYLCAWSGWETKNIQYFGAGTRLSVL.